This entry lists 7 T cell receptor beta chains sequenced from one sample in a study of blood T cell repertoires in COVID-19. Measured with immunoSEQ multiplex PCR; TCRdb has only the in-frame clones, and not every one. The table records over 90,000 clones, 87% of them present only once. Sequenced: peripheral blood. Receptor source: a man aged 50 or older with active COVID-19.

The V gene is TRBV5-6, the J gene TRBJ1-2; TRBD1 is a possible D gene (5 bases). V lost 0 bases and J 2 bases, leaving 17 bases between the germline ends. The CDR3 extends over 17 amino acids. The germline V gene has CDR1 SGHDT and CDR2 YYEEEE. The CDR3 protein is CASSLVSQQGDNYGYTF. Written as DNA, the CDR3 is TGTGCCAGCAGCTTGGTCTCCCAGCAGGGCGACAACTATGGCTACACCTTC.

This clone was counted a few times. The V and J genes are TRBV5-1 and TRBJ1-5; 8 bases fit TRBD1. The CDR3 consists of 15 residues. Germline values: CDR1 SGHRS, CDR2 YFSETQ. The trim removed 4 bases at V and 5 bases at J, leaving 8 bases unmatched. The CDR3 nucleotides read TGCGCCAGCAGCCCTGGAGTGACAGGGGATCAGCCCCAGCATTTT. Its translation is CASSPGVTGDQPQHF.

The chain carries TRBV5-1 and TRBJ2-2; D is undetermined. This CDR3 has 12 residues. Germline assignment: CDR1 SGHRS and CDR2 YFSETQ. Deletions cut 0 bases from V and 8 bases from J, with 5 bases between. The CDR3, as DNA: TGCGCCAGCAGCTTGGCAGTGGGGGAGCTGTTTTTT. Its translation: CASSLAVGELFF.

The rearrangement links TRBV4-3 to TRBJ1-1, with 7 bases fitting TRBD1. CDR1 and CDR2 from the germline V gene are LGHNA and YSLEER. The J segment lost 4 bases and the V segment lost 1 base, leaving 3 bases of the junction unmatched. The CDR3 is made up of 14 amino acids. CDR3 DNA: TGCGCCAGCAGCCAAGCTTACAGGGGCACTGAAGCTTTCTTT. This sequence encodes CASSQAYRGTEAFF.

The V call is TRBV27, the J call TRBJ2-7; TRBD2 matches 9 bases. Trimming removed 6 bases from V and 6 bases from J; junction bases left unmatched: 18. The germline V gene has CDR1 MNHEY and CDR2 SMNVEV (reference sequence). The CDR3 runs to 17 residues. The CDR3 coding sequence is TGTGCCAGCAGAACCTCCCTGAGCGGGGGGACACCTTCCGAGCAGTACTTC. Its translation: CASRTSLSGGTPSEQYF.

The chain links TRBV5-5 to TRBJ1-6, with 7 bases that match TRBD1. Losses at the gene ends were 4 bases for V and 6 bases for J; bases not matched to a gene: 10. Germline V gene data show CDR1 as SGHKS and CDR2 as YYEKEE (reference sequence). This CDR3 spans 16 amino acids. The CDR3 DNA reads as TGTGCCAGCAGCCAATTTAGACAGGGCTTTAATTCACCCCTCCACTTT. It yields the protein CASSQFRQGFNSPLHF.

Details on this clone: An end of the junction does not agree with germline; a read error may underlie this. The DNA of the CDR3 is TGTGCCAGTAGTCTAGAGAGATTAAATGAGCAGTTCTTC. Amino acid sequence: CASSLERLNEQFF. The rearrangement uses TRBV19 and TRBJ2-1; D gene ambiguous. The CDR3 runs 13 residues. Germline V CDR1 and CDR2: LNHDA, SQIVND (reference sequence).